The 29 T cell receptor beta chains below come from one sample, sequenced in a study of cytomegalovirus exposure and HLA in healthy donors. Researchers ran the PCR with 60 Vbeta and 13 Jbeta primers. Profiled with immunoSEQ multiplex PCR; TCRdb holds only in-frame clones, not every one. Among 100,000 to 120,000 clones listed, about an eighth were seen once. What was sequenced was PBMCs. The receptors derive from a man aged 35 to 55 in good health and CMV-seropositive.

In this sample, this clone turned up a few times. This chain connects TRBV19 to TRBJ2-6; TRBD2 might be the D (6 bases). The CDR3 has 14 amino acids. Germline CDR1 reads LNHDA; CDR2 reads SQIVND (reference sequence). Trimming stripped 7 bases from V and 2 bases from J, with 9 bases between. The CDR3 nucleotides are TGTGCCAGTAAGGAGCGGGCTGGGGCCAACGTCCTGACTTTC. Translated: CASKERAGANVLTF.

V is TRBV19 and J is TRBJ2-1, with 10 bases fitting TRBD2. CDR1 is LNHDA and CDR2 is SQIVND in the germline V gene (reference sequence). The CDR3 is 16 amino acids. V lost 4 bases, J lost 9 bases, and 12 bases stayed unmatched. The CDR3 region has the DNA TGTGCCAGTAGTACACCAAGCGGGAGGGCCTCAAGTGAGCAGTTCTTC. It specifies CASSTPSGRASSEQFF.

The genes are TRBV7-2 and TRBJ2-7; the match to TRBD1 covers 8 bases. The CDR3 runs to 14 residues. Germline CDR1 and CDR2: SGHTA and FQGNSA. V lost 5 bases to trimming and J lost 2 bases; unmatched junction nucleotides: 5. This chain's CDR3 is CASSTGQVAYEQYF. CDR3 coding DNA: TGTGCCAGCAGCACGGGACAGGTGGCCTACGAGCAGTACTTC. The whole variable domain, remainder taken from reference TRBV7-2 and TRBJ2-7, is GAGVSQSPSNKVTEKGKDVELRCDPISGHTALYWYRQSLGQGLEFLIYFQGNSAPDKSGLPSDRFSAERTGGSVSTLTIQRTQQEDSAVYLCASSTGQVAYEQYFGPGTRLTVT.

V usage is TRBV10-3 and J usage is TRBJ1-5, with TRBD1 matching 7 bases. J was trimmed by 6 bases and V by 6 bases; bases with no gene match: 5. The germline V gene encodes CDR1 ENHRY and CDR2 SYGVKD. The CDR3 spans 13 residues. CDR3 region: CAIRKGQTQPQHF. CDR3 nucleotides: TGTGCCATCAGAAAGGGACAGACTCAGCCCCAGCATTTT.

This chain uses TRBV19 with TRBJ2-6; 8 bases align to TRBD1. The V gene's germline CDR1 is LNHDA and CDR2 SQIVND (reference sequence). V shed 5 bases, J shed 4 bases, and the junction held 7 bases outside the gene matches. The CDR3 is made up of 16 amino acids. This CDR3 reads CASSVEDRAGANVLTF. Here the CDR3 DNA reads TGTGCCAGTAGTGTTGAGGACAGGGCCGGGGCCAACGTCCTGACTTTC.

The chain links TRBV5-6 to TRBJ2-3; 9 nucleotides agree with TRBD2. This CDR3 has 14 amino acids. J gave up 3 bases and V 4 bases, and 3 bases lay outside the gene matches. The germline CDR1 and CDR2 sequences are SGHDT and YYEEEE. In DNA form, the CDR3 reads TGTGCCAGCAGCCATAGCGGGAGAACAGATACGCAGTATTTT. It translates to CASSHSGRTDTQYF.

This clone showed up just a few times. The V and J genes are TRBV11-2 and TRBJ1-2; D gene uncertain. Germline CDR1 is SGHAT and CDR2 is FQNNGV. V was pared by 4 bases and J by 2 bases, with 14 bases between. The CDR3 length is 15 residues. DNA of the CDR3: TGTGCCAGCAGCTCCCCCAGAGTCGGGAACTATGGCTACACCTTC. Its protein is CASSSPRVGNYGYTF. Filled out from reference TRBV11-2 and TRBJ1-2, the complete variable domain reads EAGVAQSPRYKIIEKRQSVAFWCNPISGHATLYWYQQILGQGPKLLIQFQNNGVVDDSQLPKDRFSAERLKGVDSTLKIQPAKLEDSAVYLCASSSPRVGNYGYTFGSGTRLTVV.

This clone showed up just a few times. The V call is TRBV5-6, the J call TRBJ2-7; D is unresolved. The CDR3 is 13 residues long. Germline V CDR1 and CDR2: SGHDT, YYEEEE. Trimming removed 4 bases at V and 0 bases at J, with 8 bases between. The CDR3 protein is CASSLLNSYEQYF. In DNA form, the CDR3 reads TGTGCCAGCAGCCTACTAAACTCCTACGAGCAGTACTTC.

The V call is TRBV6-6, the J call TRBJ2-5; weak D call: TRBD1 (5 bases). V lost 4 bases and J 0 bases, leaving 12 bases between the germline ends. Germline V gives CDR1 MNHNY, CDR2 SVGAGI (reference sequence). The CDR3 totals 15 residues. The CDR3 reads CASSFEGENQETQYF. DNA of the CDR3: TGTGCCAGCAGTTTTGAAGGGGAAAACCAAGAGACCCAGTACTTC.

V usage is TRBV4-3 and J usage is TRBJ2-4; TRBD1 is a possible D gene (6 bases). Trimming removed 1 base at V and 6 bases at J, with 13 bases between. In germline, CDR1 is LGHNA, CDR2 YSLEER. CDR3 length: 15 amino acids. The CDR3 reads CASSQATGALNIQYF. CDR3 sequence (DNA): TGCGCCAGCAGCCAAGCGACAGGCGCCTTAAACATTCAGTACTTC.

This clone has only a few counts. CDR3 residues: CASSSLPNTEAFF. Here the CDR3 DNA reads TGTGCCAGCAGCTCCCTACCAAACACTGAAGCTTTCTTT. The chain couples TRBV7-3 to TRBJ1-1; no clear D. Germline assignment: CDR1 SGHTA and CDR2 FQGTGA. The CDR3 runs to 13 residues. V lost 4 bases and J 2 bases, leaving 8 bases between the germline ends.

The CDR3 DNA sequence: TGTGCCATCAGTGAGTCGGGGAGGGTTGAAGCTTTCTTT. Translating gives CAISESGRVEAFF. The chain employs TRBV10-3 and TRBJ1-1, with D unresolved. Germline V lookup: CDR1 ENHRY, CDR2 SYGVKD. V lost 0 bases and J lost 7, with 9 bases in between. The CDR3 is 13 amino acids.

The chain employs TRBV6-5 and TRBJ2-5; unclear D gene. Germline V gene lookup returns CDR1 MNHEY and CDR2 SVGAGI. The CDR3 has 14 residues. V was cut by 0 bases and J by 1 base, with 6 bases left in between. CDR3 DNA: TGTGCCAGCAGTTACTCTCGGAGCCAAGAGACCCAGTACTTC. Amino acid sequence: CASSYSRSQETQYF.

This clone was detected only a few times. The chain joins TRBV28 to TRBJ1-5, with D perhaps TRBD1 (5 bases). The CDR3 consists of 14 residues. Germline values: CDR1 MDHEN, CDR2 SYDVKM. Trimming removed 3 bases from V and 3 bases from J, with 9 bases in between. CDR3 coding DNA: TGTGCCAGCAGTTTGGGGCAGCTCAATCAGCCCCAGCATTTT. It encodes CASSLGQLNQPQHF.

In this sample, this clone turned up a few times. The genes are TRBV2 and TRBJ1-2, with TRBD1 as a possible D gene (5 bases). This CDR3 region has 13 residues. Deletions cut 9 bases from V and 8 bases from J, with 19 bases between. Germline V lookup: CDR1 SNHLY, CDR2 FYNNEI. CDR3 sequence reads: CARRAGEWQGYTF. The CDR3 nucleotides are TGTGCCAGGAGGGCGGGGGAATGGCAGGGCTACACCTTC.

The chain carries TRBV5-1 and TRBJ1-2, with D possibly matching TRBD1 (5 bases). Trimming removed 0 bases at V and 3 bases at J, with 9 bases between. Germline V lookup: CDR1 SGHRS, CDR2 YFSETQ. CDR3 length equals 14 residues. In nucleotides, the CDR3 is TGCGCCAGCAGCTTGGCGCGGGGGGACTATGGCTACACCTTC. Its protein is CASSLARGDYGYTF.

This chain links TRBV30 with TRBJ2-5, with D tentatively TRBD1 (5 bases). Germline V gives CDR1 GTSNPN, CDR2 SVGIG (reference sequence). Between the trimmed V and J ends, which lost 5 bases and 0 bases, there was a span of 7 bases. The CDR3 extends over 12 amino acids. CDR3 nucleotides: TGTGCCTGGGGACATAACCAAGAGACCCAGTACTTC. As protein: CAWGHNQETQYF.

This clone was recorded a few times. The rearrangement links TRBV18 to TRBJ2-7, with a weak D call TRBD2 (5 bases). Deletions cut 2 bases from V and 6 bases from J, with 17 bases between. The CDR3 sequence is 15 residues long. Germline lookup yields CDR1 KGHSH and CDR2 LQKENI. The CDR3 loop reads CASSPGTGEPSEQYF. The CDR3 DNA is TGTGCCAGCTCACCAGGCACCGGGGAGCCAAGCGAGCAGTACTTC.

J is TRBJ2-7 and V is TRBV19; perhaps TRBD2 as D (6 bases). CDR1 is LNHDA and CDR2 is SQIVND in the germline V gene (reference sequence). The CDR3 covers 17 residues. The V end was cut by 2 bases, the J end by 0 bases, with 17 bases between. This CDR3 is CASSIRSAGSLSYEQYF. The CDR3 DNA sequence: TGTGCCAGTAGTATAAGGTCCGCGGGATCTCTCTCCTACGAGCAGTACTTC.

The chain links TRBV27 to TRBJ1-2, with TRBD1 as a possible D gene (5 bases). The germline V gene has CDR1 MNHEY and CDR2 SMNVEV (reference sequence). CDR3 length: 14 amino acids. The V end was cut by 3 bases, the J end by 7 bases, with 15 bases between. CDR3: CASSLGGGKGGYTF. CDR3 nucleotides: TGTGCCAGCAGTTTGGGGGGGGGAAAGGGTGGCTACACCTTC.

This chain joins TRBV25-1 and TRBJ2-1; TRBD2 is a possible D gene (5 bases). The CDR3 is 16 residues long. Looked up from germline, CDR1 is MGHDK and CDR2 is SYGVNS. V lost 1 base, J lost 0 bases, and 10 bases lay in between. CDR3 loop: CASSESHGISYNEQFF. The CDR3, as DNA: TGTGCCAGCAGTGAATCTCACGGGATCTCCTACAATGAGCAGTTCTTC.

This clone came up a few times. The sample has other DNA sequences that encode this CDR3 too. This chain connects TRBV4-1 to TRBJ2-3; 7 bases line up with TRBD2. Trimming at V came to 4 bases and at J to 5 bases, leaving 3 bases not matched to a gene. Germline lookup yields CDR1 MGHRA and CDR2 YSYEKL. The CDR3 is 13 amino acids. This CDR3 is CASSRRELDTQYF. The CDR3 DNA follows: TGCGCCAGCAGCCGGCGGGAGCTAGATACGCAGTATTTT.

This clone has more than one count but fewer than ten. J is TRBJ1-2 and V is TRBV27; TRBD1 is a possible D gene (6 bases). Germline CDR1 reads MNHEY; CDR2 reads SMNVEV (reference sequence). Trimming took off 6 bases at V and 2 bases at J, with 10 bases between the two ends. The CDR3 consists of 13 residues. The CDR3 DNA sequence: TGTGCCAGCAGCCCTCAGGGGAACTATGGCTACACCTTC. It specifies CASSPQGNYGYTF.

A few counts support this clone. The chain carries TRBV19 and TRBJ2-1, with TRBD2 matching 14 bases. V gave up 7 bases and J gave up 7 bases; unmatched junction bases: 6. CDR1 is LNHDA and CDR2 is SQIVND in the germline V gene (reference sequence). This CDR3 region has 15 residues. The CDR3 DNA is TGTGCCAGTACCTCCGGGACTAGCGGGGGAAATGAGCAGTTCTTC. It is translated as CASTSGTSGGNEQFF.

This clone was recorded a few times. J is TRBJ2-5 and V is TRBV6-5; no clear D. Per the germline V gene, CDR1 is MNHEY and CDR2 is SVGAGI. V was pared by 8 bases and J by 2 bases, with 6 bases between. This CDR3 has 11 residues. CDR3: CASAEQETQYF. The CDR3 DNA is TGTGCCAGCGCCGAGCAAGAGACCCAGTACTTC.

The chain recombines TRBV18 with TRBJ2-7; D not certain. Germline CDR1 is KGHSH and CDR2 is LQKENI. Trimming took 0 bases from V and 7 from J, leaving 10 bases between them. The CDR3 covers 13 residues. The DNA for the CDR3 is TGTGCCAGCTCACCACCGAGCGATAGGGAGCAGTACTTC. This sequence encodes CASSPPSDREQYF.

This clone has only a few counts. V gene TRBV7-2 combines with J gene TRBJ2-1; TRBD2 matches 9 bases. Germline values: CDR1 SGHTA, CDR2 FQGNSA. J was trimmed by 8 bases and V by 6 bases; bases with no gene match: 8. CDR3 size: 14 residues. CDR3 loop: CASRSSGSRYEQFF. CDR3 in DNA: TGTGCCAGCAGAAGTAGCGGGAGTCGCTATGAGCAGTTCTTC.

The gene calls are TRBV30 and TRBJ1-1; the D is unclear. Germline V gives CDR1 GTSNPN, CDR2 SVGIG (reference sequence). The CDR3 contains 14 residues. V lost 5 bases, J lost 0 bases, and 13 bases lay in between. CDR3 residues: CAWFSGNMNTEAFF. The CDR3 region has the DNA TGTGCCTGGTTCTCGGGAAACATGAACACTGAAGCTTTCTTT.

The CDR3 here is CASRGGRAREQYF. In nucleotides, the CDR3 is TGTGCCAGCAGGGGCGGGAGGGCTCGAGAGCAGTACTTC. This chain connects TRBV6-5 to TRBJ2-7; the match to TRBD2 covers 9 bases. Germline CDR1 is MNHEY and CDR2 is SVGAGI. V shed 6 bases and J 7 bases; nucleotides not matched to a gene: 7. The CDR3 length is 13 residues.